This T cell receptor (beta chain) was sequenced in a study of T cells in Graves' hyperthyroidism and ophthalmopathy. Study-level results: Blood also held most thyroid clonotypes expanded beyond 0.001.

Amplified TCR beta CDR3 regions came from RNA transcripts. The HTBI set primed first-round TCR CDR3 RT-PCR. TCRdb re-called the multiplex PCR reads with MiXCR, one entry per CDR3 protein. The sample has around 260,000 distinct CDR3 sequences, about 25% seen once. The CDR3 is 13 residues long. The germline gives CDR1 SQVTM, CDR2 ANQGSEA. After removal of 6 bases from V and 0 bases from J, the junction contained 4 bases not matched to a gene. As concerns this clonotype: Its antigen remains unknown.

Patients aged 18 to 65 had newly diagnosed hyperthyroidism of under 2 months' duration. Patients showing uncontrolled infection, other autoimmune disease, pregnancy or lactation were ineligible. The sample consisted of blood. The receptor was isolated from a man in his forties with Graves' hyperthyroidism that later progressed to Graves' ophthalmopathy. V usage is TRBV29-1 and J usage is TRBJ1-1; TRBD1 aligns across 7 bases. This chain's CDR3 is CSVQGQLNTEAFF. CDR3 in DNA: TGCAGCGTGCAGGGACAGCTGAACACTGAAGCTTTCTTT.